Listed here are 10 T cell receptor beta chains from one sample, sequenced in a study of PD-1 blockade in classical Hodgkin lymphoma. Only in-frame clones appear in the TCRdb table, and some are missing; sequencing was by immunoSEQ multiplex PCR. There are 90,000 to 120,000 clones in the sample; about 88% occur only once, and roughly 21% lies in the top ten. Brentuximab vedotin exposure varied, and every patient relapsed after autologous stem cell transplantation. The sequences come from peripheral blood mononuclear cells (PBMCs), collected before the second cycle of nivolumab. Receptor source: a human donor with classical Hodgkin lymphoma.

This chain connects TRBV5-4 to TRBJ2-5; 7 nucleotides line up with TRBD2. Germline-derived CDR1 and CDR2 are SGHNT and YYREEE (reference sequence). V dropped 4 bases and J dropped 5; count of bases not matched to a gene: 5. The CDR3 totals 13 residues. CDR3 sequence (DNA): TGTGCCAGCAGCCGAAGCGGGATTGAGACCCAGTACTTC. Translated: CASSRSGIETQYF.

This clone was counted once. The gene calls are TRBV5-1 and TRBJ1-3, with D unclear. Trimming removed 4 bases at V and 0 bases at J, with 11 bases between. Looked up from germline, CDR1 is SGHRS and CDR2 is YFSETQ. The CDR3 is made up of 15 amino acids. The CDR3 here is CASSPLPSSGNTIYF. The CDR3 bases are TGCGCCAGCAGCCCCCTGCCTAGCTCTGGAAACACCATATATTTT.

The chain links TRBV18 to TRBJ2-7; either TRBD1 or TRBD2 may fit D (5 bases each). With 1 base removed from V and 7 bases from J, the gap between germline ends came to 5 bases. CDR3 length: 11 amino acids. Looked up from germline, CDR1 is KGHSH and CDR2 is LQKENI. This CDR3 reads CASSPRGEQYF. The CDR3 DNA sequence: TGTGCCAGCTCACCACGGGGGGAGCAGTACTTC.

The rearrangement links TRBV19 to TRBJ1-2; no definite D call. The germline V gene has CDR1 LNHDA and CDR2 SQIVND (reference sequence). Between the trimmed V and J ends, which lost 4 bases and 4 bases, there was a span of 13 bases. The CDR3 extends over 14 amino acids. This chain's CDR3 is CASSNGRPPYGYTF. The CDR3 DNA reads as TGTGCCAGTAGTAATGGACGGCCTCCCTATGGCTACACCTTC.

This clone was recorded once. This chain links TRBV27 with TRBJ2-1, with D tentatively TRBD2 (5 bases). The ends were cut back, 5 bases at V and 2 bases at J, with 13 bases in the middle. The CDR3 totals 15 residues. Germline CDR1 and CDR2: MNHEY and SMNVEV (reference sequence). This CDR3 is CASSNEGVAYNEQFF. The CDR3 region has the DNA TGTGCCAGCAGTAATGAGGGAGTAGCCTACAATGAGCAGTTCTTC.

This chain joins TRBV28 and TRBJ1-1; the D is unclear. The V gene lost 6 bases and the J gene lost 1 base, with 27 bases spanning the gap. The CDR3 is 19 residues long. The germline V gene encodes CDR1 MDHEN and CDR2 SYDVKM. The CDR3 nucleotides read TGTGCCAGCAGAATCCTAAACCGTCGGGGAAGTACCCAGAACACTGAAGCTTTCTTT. Its protein product is CASRILNRRGSTQNTEAFF. Together with reference TRBV28 and TRBJ1-1, the CDR3 gives the full variable domain: DVKVTQSSRYLVKRTGEKVFLECVQDMDHENMFWYRQDPGLGLRLIYFSYDVKMKEKGDIPEGYSVSREKKERFSLILESASTNQTSMYLCASRILNRRGSTQNTEAFFGQGTRLTVV.

The V and J genes are TRBV6-6 and TRBJ2-1; a possible D gene is TRBD1 (6 bases). V was trimmed by 5 bases and J by 6 bases, leaving 11 bases between them. Germline assignment: CDR1 MNHNY and CDR2 SVGAGI (reference sequence). The CDR3 has 13 amino acids. CDR3: CASSHRDSNEQFF. The CDR3 region has the DNA TGTGCCAGCAGTCACAGGGATAGCAATGAGCAGTTCTTC.

The chain uses TRBV11-2 and TRBJ1-3; 8 bases match TRBD1. The germline V gene has CDR1 SGHAT and CDR2 FQNNGV. With 4 bases clipped from V and 4 bases from J, the junction kept 6 bases outside the gene matches. The CDR3 spans 15 residues. The CDR3 protein is CASSSQGAVGNTIYF. The CDR3 DNA sequence: TGTGCCAGCAGCTCCCAGGGGGCGGTCGGAAACACCATATATTTT. The full variable domain, rest sourced from reference TRBV11-2 and TRBJ1-3, is EAGVAQSPRYKIIEKRQSVAFWCNPISGHATLYWYQQILGQGPKLLIQFQNNGVVDDSQLPKDRFSAERLKGVDSTLKIQPAKLEDSAVYLCASSSQGAVGNTIYFGEGSWLTVV.

The gene calls are TRBV6-1 and TRBJ1-4; tentatively, D is TRBD1 (5 bases). V was trimmed by 6 bases and J by 8 bases, leaving 13 bases between them. The V gene's germline CDR1 is MNHNS and CDR2 SASEGT. The CDR3 runs to 13 residues. The CDR3 reads CASRGTEKEKLFF. The CDR3 bases are TGTGCCAGCAGGGGGACGGAGAAGGAAAAACTGTTTTTT.

The rearrangement joins TRBV2 to TRBJ1-5; tentative D call: TRBD1 (6 bases). Germline V gives CDR1 SNHLY, CDR2 FYNNEI. The length of the CDR3 is 14 residues. V gave up 1 base and J gave up 9 bases, with 13 bases separating them. CDR3 DNA: TGTGCCAGCAGTGAAGTACAGGGAAAAGGGCCCCAGCATTTT. Amino acids: CASSEVQGKGPQHF.